Listed below are T cell receptor beta chains from one sample, sequenced in a study of blood T cell repertoires in COVID-19. Profiling relied on immunoSEQ multiplex PCR, and the TCRdb table lists in-frame clones only, not all of them. The data contain more than 80,000 clones, 72% of them singletons. The sequenced material came from peripheral blood. The receptors originated from a woman aged 55-69 years in a cohort sampled during active or convalescent COVID-19. The CDR3 runs from the conserved cysteine through the conserved F or W. A D gene is named only where the DNA matches it firmly. For some rows the clone size is stated as once, few or many, or as a class when expanded; others skip it.

V gene: TRBV11-2; J gene: TRBJ2-7; D gene: TRBD2; clone size: .; CDR3 DNA: TGTGCCAGCAGCCCGCTAGCGGGGGCCCTAGACTCCTACGAGCAGTACTTC; CDR3 protein: CASSPLAGALDSYEQYF
V gene: TRBV7-2; J gene: TRBJ1-2; D gene: TRBD1; clone size: .; CDR3 DNA: TGTGCCAGCACCCCCATGGGGACAGATTTATATGGCTACACCTTC; CDR3 protein: CASTPMGTDLYGYTF
V gene: TRBV4-2; J gene: TRBJ2-3; D gene: TRBD2; clone size: .; CDR3 DNA: TGTGCCAGCAGCCAAGACCGGACTAGCGGGGAGGATACGCAGTATTTT; CDR3 protein: CASSQDRTSGEDTQYF
V gene: TRBV18; J gene: TRBJ2-4; D gene: TRBD1; clone size: .; CDR3 DNA: TGTGCCAGCTCACCGACAGGGGGTAAAAACATTCAGTACTTC; CDR3 protein: CASSPTGGKNIQYF
V gene: TRBV24-1; J gene: TRBJ2-1; D gene: TRBD1; clone size: .; CDR3 DNA: TGTGCCACCAGTGTTAGACAGGGGGCGGGTTACAATGAGCAGTTCTTC; CDR3 protein: CATSVRQGAGYNEQFF
V gene: TRBV7-2; J gene: TRBJ2-7; D gene: TRBD2; clone size: .; CDR3 DNA: TGTGCCAGCAGCTTAAGCGGGACGGAATCCTACGAGCAGTACTTC; CDR3 protein: CASSLSGTESYEQYF
V gene: TRBV2; J gene: TRBJ2-3; D gene: .; clone size: .; CDR3 DNA: TGTGCCAGCTTGTGGGTGGGGCAAGCCGATACGCAGTATTTT; CDR3 protein: CASLWVGQADTQYF
V gene: TRBV7-9; J gene: TRBJ2-7; D gene: TRBD2; clone size: .; CDR3 DNA: TGTGCCACTCATCCCCAACGGGAGATGTTGGGAGGGGAGCGGTACGAGCAGTACTTC; CDR3 protein: CATHPQREMLGGERYEQYF
V gene: TRBV19; J gene: TRBJ1-1; D gene: .; clone size: .; CDR3 DNA: TGTGCCAGTAGCAACAGGTTGGGGAACACTGAAGCTTTCTTT; CDR3 protein: CASSNRLGNTEAFF
V gene: TRBV5-1; J gene: TRBJ2-3; D gene: TRBD2; clone size: few; CDR3 DNA: TGCGCCAGCAGCTTGTTGGGCGGGGAGGGGAATACGCAGTATTTT; CDR3 protein: CASSLLGGEGNTQYF
V gene: TRBV5-1; J gene: TRBJ1-2; D gene: TRBD1; clone size: .; CDR3 DNA: TGCGCCAGCAGCACGGACAGGGGGTTAAATGGCTACACCTTC; CDR3 protein: CASSTDRGLNGYTF
V gene: TRBV5-1; J gene: TRBJ2-1; D gene: .; clone size: .; CDR3 DNA: TGCGCCAGCAGCACCCGACAGGGTGGTAGCGGGGATGAGCAGTTCTTC; CDR3 protein: CASSTRQGGSGDEQFF
V gene: TRBV7-2; J gene: TRBJ2-7; D gene: TRBD2; clone size: few; CDR3 DNA: TGTGCCAGCAGCACCAGGACTAGCGGCTTATACGAGCAGTACTTC; CDR3 protein: CASSTRTSGLYEQYF
V gene: TRBV30; J gene: TRBJ1-5; D gene: .; clone size: few; CDR3 DNA: TGTGCCTGGAGTCAGGATAGCAATCAGCCCCAGCATTTT; CDR3 protein: CAWSQDSNQPQHF
V gene: TRBV6-4; J gene: TRBJ1-2; D gene: .; clone size: .; CDR3 DNA: TGTGCCAGCAGTAGCAGGGGATACGATGGCTACACCTTC; CDR3 protein: CASSSRGYDGYTF
V gene: TRBV6-6; J gene: TRBJ2-1; D gene: TRBD2; clone size: .; CDR3 DNA: TGTGCCAGCAGCTACATCGCGGGGGGGCCCTACAATGAGCAGTTCTTC; CDR3 protein: CASSYIAGGPYNEQFF
V gene: TRBV29-1; J gene: TRBJ2-7; D gene: .; clone size: many; CDR3 DNA: TGCAGCGTTTCCCGGGGGGCACGCTACGAGCAGTACTTC; CDR3 protein: CSVSRGARYEQYF
V gene: TRBV5-1; J gene: TRBJ2-1; D gene: TRBD2; clone size: .; CDR3 DNA: TGCGCCAGCAGCTTGTACCTAGCGGGGGAATACAATGAGCAGTTCTTC; CDR3 protein: CASSLYLAGEYNEQFF
V gene: TRBV20-1; J gene: TRBJ1-2; D gene: .; clone size: .; CDR3 DNA: TGCAGTGCTAGTTCAGGGAGGAGGAACTATGGCTACACCTTC; CDR3 protein: CSASSGRRNYGYTF
V gene: TRBV2; J gene: TRBJ2-7; D gene: .; clone size: .; CDR3 DNA: TGTGCCAGCAGCCCACAGGGTGGGCCCTACGAGCAGTACTTC; CDR3 protein: CASSPQGGPYEQYF
V gene: TRBV3-1/TRBV3-2; J gene: TRBJ1-4; D gene: TRBD1; clone size: .; CDR3 DNA: TGTGCCAGCAGCCAAGGGATCGGGACAGCTTTTTTT; CDR3 protein: CASSQGIGTAFF
V gene: TRBV7-3; J gene: TRBJ2-3; D gene: TRBD2; clone size: .; CDR3 DNA: TGTGCCAGCAGCTTAACGAGTACGGTAGCGGGGGGCACAGATACGCAGTATTTT; CDR3 protein: CASSLTSTVAGGTDTQYF
V gene: TRBV7-9; J gene: TRBJ1-2; D gene: .; clone size: few; CDR3 DNA: TGTGCCAGCAGCTTAGGACAGACATATGGCTACACCTTC; CDR3 protein: CASSLGQTYGYTF
V gene: TRBV6-1; J gene: TRBJ2-3; D gene: TRBD1; clone size: .; CDR3 DNA: TGTGCCAGCAGTGATCACAGGGGGTTAACAGATACGCAGTATTTT; CDR3 protein: CASSDHRGLTDTQYF
V gene: TRBV7-2; J gene: TRBJ2-3; D gene: TRBD2; clone size: .; CDR3 DNA: TGTGCCAGCAGCAGACTAGCGGGGGGGAGCACAGATACGCAGTATTTT; CDR3 protein: CASSRLAGGSTDTQYF
V gene: TRBV11-2; J gene: TRBJ2-2; D gene: TRBD2; clone size: .; CDR3 DNA: TGTGCCAGCAGCTGGACTAGCGGCACCGGGGAGCTGTTTTTT; CDR3 protein: CASSWTSGTGELFF
V gene: TRBV29-1; J gene: TRBJ1-3; D gene: .; clone size: .; CDR3 DNA: TGCAGCGTTGTTGGGCTCTCTGGAAACACCATATATTTT; CDR3 protein: CSVVGLSGNTIYF
V gene: TRBV10-3; J gene: TRBJ2-1; D gene: .; clone size: .; CDR3 DNA: TGTGCCATCCAACCTCAGGGGTTATCAAATGAGCAGTTCTTC; CDR3 protein: CAIQPQGLSNEQFF
V gene: TRBV7-6; J gene: TRBJ1-1; D gene: .; clone size: .; CDR3 DNA: TGTGCCAGCAGCGCGGTACAGGGTTCGGCTGAAGCTTTCTTT; CDR3 protein: CASSAVQGSAEAFF
V gene: TRBV5-1; J gene: TRBJ2-3; D gene: TRBD2; clone size: .; CDR3 DNA: TGCGCCAGCAGCTGGGCCGGGACTAGCGGGGGAGGTGATACGCAGTATTTT; CDR3 protein: CASSWAGTSGGGDTQYF
V gene: TRBV27; J gene: TRBJ1-2; D gene: TRBD1; clone size: .; CDR3 DNA: TGTGCCAGCAGTATGGCGGGATCCAGGGGGCAAGGCTACACCTTC; CDR3 protein: CASSMAGSRGQGYTF
V gene: TRBV13; J gene: TRBJ2-1; D gene: TRBD1; clone size: .; CDR3 DNA: TGTGCCAGCAGCCCGAATGGGGACAGGGATGACAATGAGCAGTTCTTC; CDR3 protein: CASSPNGDRDDNEQFF
V gene: TRBV4-3; J gene: TRBJ1-6; D gene: TRBD1; clone size: .; CDR3 DNA: TGCGCCAGCAGCCTCATACTGACAGGGGCCAATTCACCCCTCCACTTT; CDR3 protein: CASSLILTGANSPLHF
V gene: TRBV27; J gene: TRBJ1-5; D gene: .; clone size: once; CDR3 DNA: TGTGCCAGCAGTTTATTATCCAGGGTAGGTGCTCAGCCCCAGCATTTT; CDR3 protein: CASSLLSRVGAQPQHF
V gene: TRBV10-3; J gene: TRBJ1-4; D gene: .; clone size: .; CDR3 DNA: TGTGCCATCAGGTCAGACAGGTCGGAGGAAAAACTGTTTTTT; CDR3 protein: CAIRSDRSEEKLFF
V gene: TRBV2; J gene: TRBJ2-1; D gene: TRBD2; clone size: few; CDR3 DNA: TGTGCCAGCAGTGAATCCGAGCGGGGGGGCGCCTACAATGAGCAGTTCTTC; CDR3 protein: CASSESERGGAYNEQFF
V gene: TRBV4-2; J gene: TRBJ2-7; D gene: TRBD1; clone size: .; CDR3 DNA: TGTGCCAGCAGCCAAGATATGACGGGACAGGGTTCCTACGAGCAGTACTTC; CDR3 protein: CASSQDMTGQGSYEQYF
V gene: TRBV4-1; J gene: TRBJ1-5; D gene: TRBD1; clone size: few; CDR3 DNA: TGCGCCAGCAGCCGAGTCCCGGGACAGGCCTATCAGCCCCAGCATTTT; CDR3 protein: CASSRVPGQAYQPQHF
V gene: TRBV9; J gene: TRBJ2-7; D gene: TRBD1; clone size: .; CDR3 DNA: TGTGCCAGCAGCGCCCGGGACAGAGGACCATACGAGCAGTACTTC; CDR3 protein: CASSARDRGPYEQYF
V gene: TRBV4-1; J gene: TRBJ2-7; D gene: .; clone size: few; CDR3 DNA: TGCGCCAGCAGCCAAGGCCGCGGGGATCTTACGAAGCAGTACTTC; CDR3 protein: CASSQGRGDLTKQYF
V gene: TRBV5-4; J gene: TRBJ2-1; D gene: .; clone size: .; CDR3 DNA: TGTGCCAGCAGGCTACCGGGACTCGGGCCCAATGAGCAGTTCTTC; CDR3 protein: CASRLPGLGPNEQFF
V gene: TRBV7-2; J gene: TRBJ1-2; D gene: TRBD1; clone size: .; CDR3 DNA: TGTGCCAGCAGCTTAGGGGACAGGGGTGATGGCTACACCTTC; CDR3 protein: CASSLGDRGDGYTF
V gene: TRBV19; J gene: TRBJ2-7; D gene: TRBD1; clone size: .; CDR3 DNA: TGTGCCAGTAGTCCCCGCGCGACAGGGGTTGACGAGCAGTACTTC; CDR3 protein: CASSPRATGVDEQYF
V gene: TRBV28; J gene: TRBJ1-5; D gene: TRBD1; clone size: .; CDR3 DNA: TGTGCCAGCAGCCCCTCTAAGGGGGCCCGCAATCAGCCCCAGCATTTT; CDR3 protein: CASSPSKGARNQPQHF